This T cell receptor (beta chain) was profiled in a study of CD8 T cells in Susac syndrome. TCR beta sequences were obtained from blood CD8+ and CD4+ T cells. It was healthy donors who served as the controls, matched for age and sex. V was clipped by 1 base and J by 1 base, with 10 bases between them. This CDR3 comprises 15 residues. CDR1 is SEHNR, CDR2 FQNEAQ, per germline (reference sequence). Random hexamers primed reverse transcription of about 0.45 to 1 ug RNA. TCRdb reanalysed the immunoSEQ multiplex PCR reads using MiXCR and keeps one entry per CDR3 protein. The table includes 150,000 to 200,000 distinct CDR3 sequences, just under 95% detected once.

Sequenced sample: CD4+ T cells from PBMCs. This chain connects TRBV7-9 to TRBJ1-1; D gene uncertain. This clonotype was obtained from a human donor in good health. CDR3 DNA sequence: TGTGCCAGCAGCTTAGATGTCCACTCGAACACTGAAGCTTTCTTT. This encodes CASSLDVHSNTEAFF.